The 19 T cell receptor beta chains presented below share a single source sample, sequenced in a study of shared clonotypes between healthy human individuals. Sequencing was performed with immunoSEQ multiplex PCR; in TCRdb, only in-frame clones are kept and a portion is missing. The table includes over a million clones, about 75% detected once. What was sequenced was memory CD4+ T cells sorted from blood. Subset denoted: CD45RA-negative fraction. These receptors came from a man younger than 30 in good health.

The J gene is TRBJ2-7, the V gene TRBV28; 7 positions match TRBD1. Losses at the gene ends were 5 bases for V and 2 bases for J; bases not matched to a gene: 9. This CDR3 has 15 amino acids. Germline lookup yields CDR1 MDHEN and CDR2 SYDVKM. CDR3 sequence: CASSPPGQTPYEQYF. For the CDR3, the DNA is TGTGCCAGCAGTCCACCGGGACAGACCCCCTACGAGCAGTACTTC.

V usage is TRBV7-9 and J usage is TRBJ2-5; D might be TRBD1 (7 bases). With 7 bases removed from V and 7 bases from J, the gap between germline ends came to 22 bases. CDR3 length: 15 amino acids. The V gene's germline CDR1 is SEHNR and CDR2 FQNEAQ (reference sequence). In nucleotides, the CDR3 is TGTGCCAGCACCCGTGATGGGACAGCCGGGGGGACCCAGTACTTC. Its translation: CASTRDGTAGGTQYF.

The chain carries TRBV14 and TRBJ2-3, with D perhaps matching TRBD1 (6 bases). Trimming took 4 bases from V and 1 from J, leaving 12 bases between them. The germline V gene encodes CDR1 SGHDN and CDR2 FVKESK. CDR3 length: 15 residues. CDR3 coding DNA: TGTGCCAGCAGCCGTCGGACAGTTGGCACAGATACGCAGTATTTT. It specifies CASSRRTVGTDTQYF. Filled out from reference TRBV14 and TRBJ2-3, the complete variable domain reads EAGVTQFPSHSVIEKGQTVTLRCDPISGHDNLYWYRRVMGKEIKFLLHFVKESKQDESGMPNNRFLAERTGGTYSTLKVQPAELEDSGVYFCASSRRTVGTDTQYFGPGTRLTVL.

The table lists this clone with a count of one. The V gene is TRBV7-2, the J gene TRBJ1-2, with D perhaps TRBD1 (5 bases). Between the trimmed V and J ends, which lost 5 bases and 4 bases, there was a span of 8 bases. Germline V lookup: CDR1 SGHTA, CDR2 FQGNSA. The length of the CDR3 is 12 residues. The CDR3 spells CASSPQAYGYTF. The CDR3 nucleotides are TGTGCCAGCAGCCCACAGGCCTATGGCTACACCTTC.

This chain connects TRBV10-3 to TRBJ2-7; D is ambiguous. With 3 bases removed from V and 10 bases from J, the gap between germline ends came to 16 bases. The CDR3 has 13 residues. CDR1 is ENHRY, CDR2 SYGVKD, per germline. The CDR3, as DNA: TGTGCCATCAGTGAAAGGCAACTTTTTACCCAGTACTTC. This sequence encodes CAISERQLFTQYF.

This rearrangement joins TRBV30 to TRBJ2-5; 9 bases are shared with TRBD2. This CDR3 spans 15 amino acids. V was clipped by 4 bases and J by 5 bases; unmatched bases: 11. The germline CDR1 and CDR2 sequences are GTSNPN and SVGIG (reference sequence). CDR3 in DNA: TGTGCCTGGACCAGAAGGCTAGCGGGAATGGAGACCCAGTACTTC. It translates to CAWTRRLAGMETQYF.

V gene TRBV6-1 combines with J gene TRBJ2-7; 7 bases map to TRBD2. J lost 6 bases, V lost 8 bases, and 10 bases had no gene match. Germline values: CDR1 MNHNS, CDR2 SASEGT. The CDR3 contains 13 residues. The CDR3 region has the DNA TGTGCCAGCGGATTTTGGGCGGGGGTCGAGCAGTACTTC. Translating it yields CASGFWAGVEQYF.

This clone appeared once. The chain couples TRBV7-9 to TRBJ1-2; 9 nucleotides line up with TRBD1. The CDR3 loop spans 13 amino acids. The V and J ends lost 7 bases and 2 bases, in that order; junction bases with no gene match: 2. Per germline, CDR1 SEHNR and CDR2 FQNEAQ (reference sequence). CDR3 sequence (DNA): TGTGCCAGCACCGGGACAGGGAACTATGGCTACACCTTC. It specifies CASTGTGNYGYTF.

CDR3 DNA: TGTGCCTGGGGTAGGGGAAACATTCAGTACTTC. It specifies CAWGRGNIQYF. V is TRBV30 and J is TRBJ2-4; D is perhaps TRBD1 (5 bases). Trimming took 5 bases from V and 6 from J, leaving 8 bases between them. Germline V lookup: CDR1 GTSNPN, CDR2 SVGIG (reference sequence). CDR3 length: 11 residues.

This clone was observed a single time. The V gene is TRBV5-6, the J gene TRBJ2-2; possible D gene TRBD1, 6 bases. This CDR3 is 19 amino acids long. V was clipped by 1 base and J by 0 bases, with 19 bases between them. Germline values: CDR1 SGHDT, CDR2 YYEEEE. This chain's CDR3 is CASSLSGWGPPANTGELFF. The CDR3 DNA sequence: TGTGCCAGCAGCTTGTCTGGGTGGGGGCCACCCGCGAACACCGGGGAGCTGTTTTTT. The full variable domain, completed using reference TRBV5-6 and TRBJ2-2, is DAGVTQSPTHLIKTRGQQVTLRCSPKSGHDTVSWYQQALGQGPQFIFQYYEEEERQRGNFPDRFSGHQFPNYSSELNVNALLLGDSALYLCASSLSGWGPPANTGELFFGEGSRLTVL.

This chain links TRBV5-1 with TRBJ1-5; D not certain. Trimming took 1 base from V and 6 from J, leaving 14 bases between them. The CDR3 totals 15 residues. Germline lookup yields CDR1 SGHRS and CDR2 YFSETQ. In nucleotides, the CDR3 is TGCGCCAGCAGCTTGAATACCGGAGGGAGTCAGCCCCAGCATTTT. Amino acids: CASSLNTGGSQPQHF.

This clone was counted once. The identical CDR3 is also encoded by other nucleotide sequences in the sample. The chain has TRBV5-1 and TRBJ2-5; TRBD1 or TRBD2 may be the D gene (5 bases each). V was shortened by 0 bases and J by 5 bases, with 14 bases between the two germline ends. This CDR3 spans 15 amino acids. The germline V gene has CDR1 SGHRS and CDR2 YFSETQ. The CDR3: CASSLASGDGETQYF. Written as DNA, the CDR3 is TGCGCCAGCAGCTTGGCGTCCGGGGACGGGGAGACCCAGTACTTC.

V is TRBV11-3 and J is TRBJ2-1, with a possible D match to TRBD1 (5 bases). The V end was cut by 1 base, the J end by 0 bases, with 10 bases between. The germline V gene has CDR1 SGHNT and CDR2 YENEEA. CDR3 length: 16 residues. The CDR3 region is CASSLVGRASYNEQFF. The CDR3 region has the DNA TGTGCCAGCAGCTTAGTAGGCAGGGCCTCCTACAATGAGCAGTTCTTC.

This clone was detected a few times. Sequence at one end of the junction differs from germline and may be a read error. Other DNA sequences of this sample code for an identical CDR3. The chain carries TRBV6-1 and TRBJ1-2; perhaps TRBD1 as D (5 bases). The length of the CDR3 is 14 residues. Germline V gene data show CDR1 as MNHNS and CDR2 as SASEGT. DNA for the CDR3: TGTGCCAGCAGCGAAGTTGGGGCGAACTATGGCTACACCTTC. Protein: CASSEVGANYGYTF.

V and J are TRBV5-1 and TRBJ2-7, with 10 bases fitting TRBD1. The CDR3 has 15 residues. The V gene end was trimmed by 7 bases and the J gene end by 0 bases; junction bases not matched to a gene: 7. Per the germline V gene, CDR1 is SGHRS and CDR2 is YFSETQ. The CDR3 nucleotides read TGCGCCAGCGGGGGACAGGGGCCTAGCTCCTACGAGCAGTACTTC. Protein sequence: CASGGQGPSSYEQYF.

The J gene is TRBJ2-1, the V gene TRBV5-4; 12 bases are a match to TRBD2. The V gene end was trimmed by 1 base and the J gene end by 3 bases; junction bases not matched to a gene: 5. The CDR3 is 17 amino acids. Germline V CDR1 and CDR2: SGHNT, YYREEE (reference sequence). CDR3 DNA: TGTGCCAGCAGCTTGAAAGAACTAGCGGGGGGCTACAATGAGCAGTTCTTC. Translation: CASSLKELAGGYNEQFF.

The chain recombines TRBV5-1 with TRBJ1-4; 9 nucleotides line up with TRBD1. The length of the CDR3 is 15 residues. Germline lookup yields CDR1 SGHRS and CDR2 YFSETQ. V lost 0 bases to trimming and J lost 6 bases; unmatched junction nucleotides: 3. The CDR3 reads CASSLDWDRDEKLFF. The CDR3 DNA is TGCGCCAGCAGCTTGGATTGGGACAGGGATGAAAAACTGTTTTTT.

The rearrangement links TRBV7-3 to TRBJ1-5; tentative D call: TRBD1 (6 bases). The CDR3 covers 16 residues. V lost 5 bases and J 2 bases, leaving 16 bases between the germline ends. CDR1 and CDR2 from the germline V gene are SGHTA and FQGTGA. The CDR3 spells CASSPRGGEGNQPQHF. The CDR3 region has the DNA TGTGCCAGCAGCCCAAGGGGGGGCGAGGGCAATCAGCCCCAGCATTTT. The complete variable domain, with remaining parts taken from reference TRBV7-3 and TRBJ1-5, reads GAGVSQTPSNKVTEKGKYVELRCDPISGHTALYWYRQSLGQGPEFLIYFQGTGAADDSGLPNDRFFAVRPEGSVSTLKIQRTERGDSAVYLCASSPRGGEGNQPQHFGDGTRLSIL.

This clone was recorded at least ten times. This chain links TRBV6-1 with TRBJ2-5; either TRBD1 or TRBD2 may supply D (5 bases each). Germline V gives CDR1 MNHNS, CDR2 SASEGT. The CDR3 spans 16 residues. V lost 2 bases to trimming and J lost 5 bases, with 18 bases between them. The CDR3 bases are TGTGCCAGCAGTGAAAAAGCCGGGACCTCTTGGGAGACCCAGTACTTC. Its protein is CASSEKAGTSWETQYF.